The entry that follows covers one T cell receptor (beta chain) sequence. The antigen it recognizes is unknown. There are no base qualities to consult, and no much larger clone falls within one base. Whole blood was collected in K2EDTA tubes by collaborating institutions according to the institutions' own protocols. For TCRbeta analysis, collaborators shipped samples in one of three forms: frozen whole blood, isolated PBMCs, or DNA extracted from either of those sample types. TCRbeta CDR3 regions were amplified from genomic DNA using the immunoSEQ Assay, a bias-controlled multiplex PCR. On the study's bioinformatics: The number of nucleated cells in each sample was estimated from the amplification of reference gene primers within the assay. Sequence reads were collapsed and filtered to measure the absolute abundance of every unique TCRbeta CDR3 rearrangement. For each sample, productive Simpson clonality was calculated as the square root of Simpson's diversity index across productive rearrangements. Imported from immuneACCESS, the table was reduced by TCRdb to in-frame sequences with V and J called. These copies leave out some clones; in studies compared against another copy, an unresolved V gene accounts for under half, and the cause of the remainder is not known. That table supplies the V and J calls and clone size; D and trimming were determined from the DNA. A total of about 86,000 clones appear in this sample, roughly three quarters of them only once. The top ten constitute about 11% of the sample.

The data belong to a study of blood T cell repertoires in COVID-19 (dated by TCRdb to between 2020 and 2021). Concerning the study at large: Samples from collaborators originated in the United States, Italy and Spain and spanned both the acute and convalescent phases of COVID-19. Subjects who had been exposed to COVID-19, were actively infected with it, or had recovered from it provided the deeply sampled blood TCRbeta repertoires that made up the dataset. Where HLA class I and class II types were available, the types were taken from metadata supplied by the sample provider, not from assay-based typing. The repertoires were released in a freely available public database meant as a resource for research on the immune response to SARS-CoV-2. Nearly every sample came with metadata listing a de-identified subject ID, COVID-19 status, age in years and sex. The samples were drawn from two sources: the first 160 participants of the ongoing ImmuneRACE study, and about 1,300 subjects contributed by 6 global collaborators. The material from the prospective study consisted of cDNA or gDNA derived from T cells, B-cell-depleted T cells, or PBMCs. Findings and caveats that apply to the study as a whole: The quantity of clinical and demographic metadata differed by source and by participant and was supplied without curation.

From the cysteine up to the phenylalanine, the CDR3 has a length of 16 residues. The retained sequence is limited to the CDR3, 48 bases, with the frame set at the first base. The germline V gene (reference sequence) gives CDR1 as SGHKS and CDR2 as YYEKEE. The germline V and J ends show losses of 2 bases and 6 bases respectively, and no gene match explains 11 bases of the junction. This clonotype was obtained from a man between 65 and 85 years old with acute or convalescent COVID-19. The chain is encoded by TRBV5-5 joined to TRBJ2-1; TRBD1 lines up with 7 middle nucleotides. Sequencing input: peripheral blood. The CDR3 region reads CASSFWTGSVGNEQFF. The nucleotide sequence is given as TGTGCCAGCAGCTTTTGGACAGGAAGTGTCGGCAATGAGCAGTTCTTC.